This T cell receptor (beta chain) was documented in a study of T cells after yellow fever vaccination. As for the study in general: Preparation of fractions with low cell numbers was performed using SMART-Seq v4 Ultra Low Input. Whole-study results and caveats: Weaker overall was a secondary response that nonetheless peaked faster, on day 5 versus 15. FACS-sorted repertoires could contain abundant clonotypes contaminating from the bulk population.

V gave up 7 bases and J gave up 0 bases, with 9 bases separating them. There are 13 residues in the CDR3. The germline V gene encodes CDR1 LNHNV and CDR2 YYDKDF (reference sequence). TCR cDNA, made by 5'RACE template switching, carried an added universal primer site and UMIs. TCRdb itself ran the 5' RACE reads through MiXCR, one entry per CDR3 protein. Of about 500,000 distinct CDR3 sequences detected, around a sixth appear once; the ten largest clones hold 17%. Note on this clonotype: Its target is not known.

The receptor was derived from a man younger than 35 who received the YFV17D yellow fever vaccine. The sample consisted of PBMCs, taken less than 6 days after the first yellow fever vaccination. The chain employs TRBV15 and TRBJ1-1, with D uncertain. This CDR3 reads CATNDYMNTEAFF. DNA for the CDR3: TGTGCCACCAATGATTACATGAACACTGAAGCTTTCTTT.